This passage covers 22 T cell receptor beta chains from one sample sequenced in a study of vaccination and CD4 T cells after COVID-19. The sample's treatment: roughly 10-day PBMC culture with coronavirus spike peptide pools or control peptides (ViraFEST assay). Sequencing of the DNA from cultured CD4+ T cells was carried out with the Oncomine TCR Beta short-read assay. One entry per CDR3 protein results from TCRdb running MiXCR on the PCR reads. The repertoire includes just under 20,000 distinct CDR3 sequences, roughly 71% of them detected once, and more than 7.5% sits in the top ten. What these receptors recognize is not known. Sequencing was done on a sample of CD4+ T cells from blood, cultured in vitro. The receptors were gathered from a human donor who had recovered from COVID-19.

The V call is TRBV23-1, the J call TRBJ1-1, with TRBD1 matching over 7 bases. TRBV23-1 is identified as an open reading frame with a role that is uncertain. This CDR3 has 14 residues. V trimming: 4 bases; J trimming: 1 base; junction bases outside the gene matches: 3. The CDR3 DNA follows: TGCGCCAGCAGTCCCGACAGGGCGAACACTGAAGCTTTCTTT. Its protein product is CASSPDRANTEAFF.

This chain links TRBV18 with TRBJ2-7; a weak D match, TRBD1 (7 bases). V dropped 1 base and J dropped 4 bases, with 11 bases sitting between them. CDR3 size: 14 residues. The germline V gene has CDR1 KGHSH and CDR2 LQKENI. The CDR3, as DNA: TGTGCCAGCTCACCACGGCAGGGGGGATACGAGCAGTACTTC. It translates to CASSPRQGGYEQYF.

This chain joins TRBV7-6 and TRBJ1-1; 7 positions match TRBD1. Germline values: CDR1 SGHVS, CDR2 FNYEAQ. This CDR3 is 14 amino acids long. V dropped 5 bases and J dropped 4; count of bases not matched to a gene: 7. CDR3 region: CASSIRDSSTEAFF. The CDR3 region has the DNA TGTGCCAGCAGCATCCGGGACAGTTCCACTGAAGCTTTCTTT.

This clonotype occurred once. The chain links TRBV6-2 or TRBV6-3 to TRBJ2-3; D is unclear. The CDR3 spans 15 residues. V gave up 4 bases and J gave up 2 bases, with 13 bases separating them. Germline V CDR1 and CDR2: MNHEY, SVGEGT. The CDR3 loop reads CASSSPTSFTDTQYF. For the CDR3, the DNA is TGTGCCAGCAGTTCACCAACCAGCTTCACAGATACGCAGTATTTT.

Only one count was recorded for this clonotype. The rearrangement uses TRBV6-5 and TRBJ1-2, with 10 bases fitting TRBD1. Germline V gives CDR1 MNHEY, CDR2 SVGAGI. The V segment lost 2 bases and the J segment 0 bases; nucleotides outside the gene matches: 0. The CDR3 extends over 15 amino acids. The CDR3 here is CASSYGTGANYGYTF. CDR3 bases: TGTGCCAGCAGTTACGGGACAGGGGCTAACTATGGCTACACCTTC.

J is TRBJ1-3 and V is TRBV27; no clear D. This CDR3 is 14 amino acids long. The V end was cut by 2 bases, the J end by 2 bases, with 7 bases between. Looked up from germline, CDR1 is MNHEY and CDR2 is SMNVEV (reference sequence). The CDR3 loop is CASSLLRTGNTIYF. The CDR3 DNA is TGTGCCAGCAGTTTACTACGAACTGGAAACACCATATATTTT.

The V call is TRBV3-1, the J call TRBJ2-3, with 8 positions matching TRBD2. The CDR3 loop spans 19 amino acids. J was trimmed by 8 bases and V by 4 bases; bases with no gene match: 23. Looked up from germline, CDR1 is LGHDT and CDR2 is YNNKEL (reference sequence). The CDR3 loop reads CASSPRGQRERCPEGTQYF. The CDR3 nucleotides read TGTGCCAGCAGCCCCCGGGGGCAGCGGGAGCGATGTCCCGAGGGTACGCAGTATTTT.

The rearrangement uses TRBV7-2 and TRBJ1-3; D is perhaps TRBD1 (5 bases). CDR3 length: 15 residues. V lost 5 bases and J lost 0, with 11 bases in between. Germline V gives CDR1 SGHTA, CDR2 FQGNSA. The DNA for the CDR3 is TGTGCCAGCAGCCCGGGACCCCGCTCTGGAAACACCATATATTTT. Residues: CASSPGPRSGNTIYF.

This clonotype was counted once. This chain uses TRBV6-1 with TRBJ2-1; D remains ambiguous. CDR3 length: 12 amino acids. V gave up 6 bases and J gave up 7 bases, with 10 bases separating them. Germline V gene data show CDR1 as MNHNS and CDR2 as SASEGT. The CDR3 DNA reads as TGTGCCAGCAGCCCCCGGCGGAATGAGCAGTTCTTC. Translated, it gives CASSPRRNEQFF.

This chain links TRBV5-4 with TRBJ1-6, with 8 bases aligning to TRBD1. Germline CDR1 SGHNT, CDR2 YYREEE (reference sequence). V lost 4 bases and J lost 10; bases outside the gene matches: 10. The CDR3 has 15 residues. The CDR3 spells CASSLPTGEASPLHF. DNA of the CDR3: TGTGCCAGCAGCCTACCGACAGGGGAGGCCTCACCCCTCCACTTT. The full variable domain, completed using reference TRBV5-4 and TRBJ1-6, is ETGVTQSPTHLIKTRGQQVTLRCSSQSGHNTVSWYQQALGQGPQFIFQYYREEENGRGNFPPRFSGLQFPNYSSELNVNALELDDSALYLCASSLPTGEASPLHFGNGTRLTVT.

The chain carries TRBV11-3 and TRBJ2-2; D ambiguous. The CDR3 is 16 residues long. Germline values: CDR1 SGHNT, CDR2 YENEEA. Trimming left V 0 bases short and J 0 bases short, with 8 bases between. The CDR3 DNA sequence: TGTGCCAGCAGCTTAGAGCACGGAACGAACACCGGGGAGCTGTTTTTT. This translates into CASSLEHGTNTGELFF.

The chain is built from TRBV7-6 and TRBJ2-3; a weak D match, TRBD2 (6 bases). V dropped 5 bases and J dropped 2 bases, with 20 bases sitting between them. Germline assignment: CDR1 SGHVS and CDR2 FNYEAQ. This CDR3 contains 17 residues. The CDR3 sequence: CASSEMSPGLNTDTQYF. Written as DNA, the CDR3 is TGTGCCAGCAGCGAGATGTCCCCGGGACTGAACACAGATACGCAGTATTTT. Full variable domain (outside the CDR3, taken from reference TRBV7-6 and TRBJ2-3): GAGVSQSPRYKVTKRGQDVALRCDPISGHVSLYWYRQALGQGPEFLTYFNYEAQQDKSGLPNDRFSAERPEGSISTLTIQRTEQRDSAMYRCASSEMSPGLNTDTQYFGPGTRLTVL.

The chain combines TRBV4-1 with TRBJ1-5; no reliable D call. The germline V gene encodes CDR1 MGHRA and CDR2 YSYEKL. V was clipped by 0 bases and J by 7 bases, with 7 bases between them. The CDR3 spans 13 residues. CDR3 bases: TGCGCCAGCAGCCAAGAATTGAGCCAGCCCCAGCATTTT. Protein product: CASSQELSQPQHF.

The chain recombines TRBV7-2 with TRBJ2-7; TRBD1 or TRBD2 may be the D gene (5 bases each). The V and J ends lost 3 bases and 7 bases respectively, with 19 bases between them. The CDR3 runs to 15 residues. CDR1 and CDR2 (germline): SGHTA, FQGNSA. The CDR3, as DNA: TGTGCCAGCAGCTTGGCAGGGACCGAACGGGGTGAGCAGTACTTC. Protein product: CASSLAGTERGEQYF.

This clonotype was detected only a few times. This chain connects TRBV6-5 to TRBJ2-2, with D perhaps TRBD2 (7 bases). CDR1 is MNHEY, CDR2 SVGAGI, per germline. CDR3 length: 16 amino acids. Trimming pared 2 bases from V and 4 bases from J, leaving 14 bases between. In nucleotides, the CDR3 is TGTGCCAGCAGTTACCCCCAGGGAGGGGGCACCGGGGAGCTGTTTTTT. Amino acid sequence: CASSYPQGGGTGELFF.

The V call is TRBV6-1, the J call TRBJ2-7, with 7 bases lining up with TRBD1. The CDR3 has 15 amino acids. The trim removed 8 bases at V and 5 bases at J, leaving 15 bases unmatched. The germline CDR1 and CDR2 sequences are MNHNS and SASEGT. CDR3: CASAFYRGTSHEQYF. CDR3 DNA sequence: TGTGCCAGCGCCTTCTACAGGGGTACTTCCCACGAGCAGTACTTC.

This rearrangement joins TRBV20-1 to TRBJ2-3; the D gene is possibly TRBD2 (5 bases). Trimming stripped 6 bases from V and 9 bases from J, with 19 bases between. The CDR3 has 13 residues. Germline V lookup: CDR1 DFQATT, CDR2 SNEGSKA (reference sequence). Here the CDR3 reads CSARRLPVLTQYF. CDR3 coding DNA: TGCAGTGCCAGAAGACTACCAGTTTTGACGCAGTATTTT.

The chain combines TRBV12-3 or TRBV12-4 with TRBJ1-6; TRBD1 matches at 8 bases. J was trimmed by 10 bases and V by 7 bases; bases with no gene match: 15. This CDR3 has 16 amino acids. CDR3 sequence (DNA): TGTGCCAGCACCACTCTCGGACAGGGTTCAGGATCACCCCTCCACTTT. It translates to CASTTLGQGSGSPLHF.

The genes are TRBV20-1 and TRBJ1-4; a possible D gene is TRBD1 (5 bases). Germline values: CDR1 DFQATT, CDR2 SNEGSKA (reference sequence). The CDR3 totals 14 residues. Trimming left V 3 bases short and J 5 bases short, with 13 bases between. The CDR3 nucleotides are TGCAGTGCTAGGGGACGAAAGGAGAATGAAAAACTGTTTTTT. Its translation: CSARGRKENEKLFF.

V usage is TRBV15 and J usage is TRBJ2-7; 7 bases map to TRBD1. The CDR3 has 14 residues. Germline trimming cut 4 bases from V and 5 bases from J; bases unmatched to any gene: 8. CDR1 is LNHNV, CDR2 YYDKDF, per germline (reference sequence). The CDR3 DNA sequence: TGTGCCACCAGCACAGGGGGTGATAGAGACGAGCAGTACTTC. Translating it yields CATSTGGDRDEQYF.

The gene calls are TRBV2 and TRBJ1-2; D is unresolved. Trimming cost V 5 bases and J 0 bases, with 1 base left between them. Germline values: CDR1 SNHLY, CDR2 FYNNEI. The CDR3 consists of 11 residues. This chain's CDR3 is CASSPNYGYTF. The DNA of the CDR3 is TGTGCCAGCAGTCCTAACTATGGCTACACCTTC.

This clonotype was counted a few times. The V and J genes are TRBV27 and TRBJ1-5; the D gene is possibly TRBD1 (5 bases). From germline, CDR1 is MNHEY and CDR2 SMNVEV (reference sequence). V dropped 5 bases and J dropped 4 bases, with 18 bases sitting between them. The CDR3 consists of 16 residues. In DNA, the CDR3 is TGTGCCAGCAGTCCCGGGTCGAGGGGAAGGAATCAGCCCCAGCATTTT. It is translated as CASSPGSRGRNQPQHF.